The sequence of this T cell receptor (beta chain) was determined in a study of blood T cell repertoires in COVID-19 (dated by TCRdb to the early 2020s). Context from the whole study: Samples from collaborators originated in the United States, Italy and Spain and spanned both the acute and convalescent phases of COVID-19. The prospective study material was composed of cDNA or gDNA derived from T cells, B-cell-depleted T cells, or PBMCs. Subjects who had been exposed to COVID-19, were actively infected with it, or had recovered from it provided the deeply sampled blood TCRbeta repertoires that made up the dataset. A freely available public database, intended as a resource for researchers studying the immune response to SARS-CoV-2, is where the repertoires were released. The samples were drawn from two sources: the first 160 participants of the ongoing ImmuneRACE study, and 1,200 or so subjects contributed by 6 global collaborators. A de-identified subject ID, COVID-19 status, age in years and sex were almost always included in the sample metadata. Where available, HLA class I and class II types were obtained from metadata supplied by the sample provider rather than from assay-based typing.

TCRbeta CDR3 regions were amplified from genomic DNA by means of the immunoSEQ Assay, a bias-controlled multiplex PCR. Under the source paper's analysis protocol: The number of nucleated cells in each sample was estimated from the amplification of reference gene primers within the assay. Sequence reads were collapsed and filtered to measure the absolute abundance of every unique TCRbeta CDR3 rearrangement. Productive Simpson clonality was computed per sample as the square root of Simpson's diversity index over productive rearrangements. Held by TCRdb, this immuneACCESS table contains in-frame sequences only and omits some clones. Under half of the omission traces to an unresolved V gene where checked; the cause of the rest is unknown. V, J and clone size derive from that table, while D and trimming were established from the DNA sequence. In all, the sample holds 120,000 to 150,000 clones, and 85% to 90% of those were seen once. The top ten constitute under 6.5% of the sample.

The collaborating institutions used their own protocols to collect whole blood in K2EDTA tubes. For TCRbeta analysis, collaborators shipped samples in one of three forms: frozen whole blood, isolated PBMCs, or DNA extracted from either of those sample types. Points on this clone: Its antigen has not been determined. No clone much larger than this one lies a single base away; base qualities are absent.

General study outcomes and caveats: The amount of clinical and demographic metadata varied by source and participant and was provided uncurated.

The origin of this receptor is a human donor in a cohort sampled during active COVID-19. Sequencing was performed on peripheral blood.

In nucleotide form, the sequence is TGTGCCAGCAGTGGGACTAGCCCCACAGATACGCAGTATTTT. Translation gives CASSGTSPTDTQYF. The chain links TRBV28 with TRBJ2-3, with 9 bases aligning to TRBD2. Trimming accounts for 5 bases at V and 2 bases at J, while the number of junction bases matched to no gene is 2. Counted from cysteine to phenylalanine, this CDR3 has 14 amino acids. The CDR3 DNA has 42 bases and is translated from base 1. In the germline V gene, CDR1 corresponds to MDHEN and CDR2 to SYDVKM.